The present TCR beta chain was sequenced within a study of OX40 agonist ivuxolimab in advanced cancers. Study-wide context: Across the patients, intravenous ivuxolimab was delivered every 2 weeks at 0.01 to 10 mg/kg.

Sequencing used immunoSEQ multiplex PCR; TCRdb keeps in-frame clones, though not all of them. In the table there are tens of thousands of clones, roughly 86% of which are singletons. With 2 bases clipped from V and 2 bases from J, the junction kept 10 bases outside the gene matches. CDR3 length: 17 residues. CDR1 GTSNPN and CDR2 SVGIG come from the germline V gene (reference sequence). The clonotype originates from an adult with an advanced solid tumor such as melanoma, head and neck, liver or kidney cancer. The chain combines TRBV30 with TRBJ1-5; 9 nucleotides line up with TRBD1. Sequenced here: CD4+ or CD8+ T cells sorted from blood, sampled in a trial of the OX40 agonist ivuxolimab. CDR3 amino acids: CAWSSQRRDRGNQPQHF. In DNA, the CDR3 is TGTGCCTGGAGTTCCCAAAGGCGGGACAGGGGCAATCAGCCCCAGCATTTT.